These 23 T cell receptor beta chains share one sample of origin, sequenced in a study of blood T cell repertoires in COVID-19. Sequencing was performed with immunoSEQ multiplex PCR; in TCRdb, only in-frame clones are kept and a portion is missing. The table lists roughly 110,000 clones, around 81% of them singletons. Sequenced: peripheral blood. These receptors came from a human donor in a cohort sampled during active COVID-19.

Only one count was recorded for this clone. The V and J genes are TRBV2 and TRBJ2-7, with 8 bases identical to TRBD1. The V gene's germline CDR1 is SNHLY and CDR2 FYNNEI. V was pared by 6 bases and J by 4 bases, with 5 bases of the junction left unmatched. The CDR3 runs to 13 residues. CDR3 region: CASSQGAKYEQYF. The CDR3 coding sequence is TGTGCCAGCAGCCAGGGGGCAAAGTACGAGCAGTACTTC.

This clone has only a few counts. The rearrangement links TRBV2 to TRBJ2-5; TRBD2 is a possible D gene (5 bases). The germline V and J ends were trimmed by 2 bases and 4 bases, with 14 bases remaining between them. Germline CDR1 reads SNHLY; CDR2 reads FYNNEI. The CDR3 totals 15 residues. Here the CDR3 DNA reads TGTGCCAGCAGTGAATATGGACGGGCGGGAGAGACCCAGTACTTC. The encoded protein is CASSEYGRAGETQYF. Combining the CDR3 with reference TRBV2 and TRBJ2-5 gives the whole variable domain EPEVTQTPSHQVTQMGQEVILRCVPISNHLYFYWYRQILGQKVEFLVSFYNNEISEKSEIFDDQFSVERPDGSNFTLKIRSTKLEDSAMYFCASSEYGRAGETQYFGPGTRLLVL.

The CDR3 spells CASQPPSGTSGSTDTQYF. The CDR3 nucleotides are TGTGCCAGCCAACCACCATCGGGGACTAGCGGAAGCACAGATACGCAGTATTTT. V and J are TRBV21-1 and TRBJ2-3; the D segment call TRBD2 is taken from the table without a DNA check. TRBV21-1 is a pseudogene segment. The CDR3 runs to 18 residues.

The chain recombines TRBV4-2 with TRBJ1-2; D ambiguous. Looked up from germline, CDR1 is LGHNA and CDR2 is YNFKEQ. This CDR3 comprises 16 residues. The V gene lost 4 bases and the J gene lost 1 base, with 16 bases spanning the gap. The CDR3 spells CASSREGGSRNYGYTF. The CDR3 bases are TGTGCCAGCAGCCGCGAGGGCGGAAGCCGTAACTATGGCTACACCTTC.

The gene calls are TRBV6-5 and TRBJ1-3; D perhaps matches TRBD1 (5 bases). V lost 3 bases and J lost 4, with 10 bases in between. The germline CDR1 and CDR2 sequences are MNHEY and SVGAGI. CDR3 length: 14 amino acids. In nucleotides, the CDR3 is TGTGCCAGCAGTTATGACCGGGGGGGAAACACCATATATTTT. Encoded protein: CASSYDRGGNTIYF.

The chain joins TRBV4-3 to TRBJ1-2; no clear D gene. From germline, CDR1 is LGHNA and CDR2 YSLEER. This CDR3 is built from 15 residues. V was shortened by 0 bases and J by 7 bases, with 15 bases between the two germline ends. CDR3 sequence (DNA): TGCGCCAGCAGCCAAGATCTGGCTAGTAGCGGTGGCTACACCTTC. This translates into CASSQDLASSGGYTF.

The rearrangement links TRBV5-6 to TRBJ1-6; 10 bases are a match to TRBD1. J was trimmed by 10 bases and V by 3 bases; bases with no gene match: 7. Germline loops: CDR1 SGHDT, CDR2 YYEEEE. The CDR3 extends over 15 amino acids. Here the CDR3 reads CASSWGTGVDSPLHF. The CDR3 bases are TGTGCCAGCAGCTGGGGGACAGGGGTAGACTCACCCCTCCACTTT.

CDR3 protein: CAITEGYGYTF. The CDR3, as DNA: TGTGCCATCACGGAGGGCTATGGCTACACCTTC. This rearrangement joins TRBV10-3 to TRBJ1-2; D remains ambiguous. This CDR3 has 11 amino acids. CDR1 and CDR2 from the germline V gene are ENHRY and SYGVKD. Trimming pared 7 bases from V and 4 bases from J, leaving 7 bases between.

This rearrangement joins TRBV12-2 to TRBJ1-1; the table's D call, TRBD1, was not checked against the DNA. TRBV12-2 constitutes a pseudogene. The CDR3 spans 17 residues. This CDR3 reads CASRLIRDRGFYTEAFF. CDR3 bases: TGTGCAAGTCGCTTAATACGGGACAGGGGCTTTTACACTGAAGCTTTCTTT.

The rearrangement uses TRBV19 and TRBJ1-6; weak D call: TRBD1 (6 bases). V lost 0 bases and J 5 bases, leaving 11 bases between the germline ends. The length of the CDR3 is 16 residues. Germline V gene data show CDR1 as LNHDA and CDR2 as SQIVND (reference sequence). CDR3 in amino acids: CASSIDQTGNNSPLHF. The CDR3 DNA is TGTGCCAGTAGTATAGATCAGACAGGCAATAATTCACCCCTCCACTTT. The entire variable domain, with the rest obtained from reference TRBV19 and TRBJ1-6, is as follows: DGGITQSPKYLFRKEGQNVTLSCEQNLNHDAMYWYRQDPGQGLRLIYYSQIVNDFQKGDIAEGYSVSREKKESFPLTVTSAQKNPTAFYLCASSIDQTGNNSPLHFGNGTRLTVT.

The genes are TRBV6-2 or TRBV6-3 and TRBJ2-7; 9 nucleotides agree with TRBD1. The CDR3 has 13 amino acids. Germline CDR1 reads MNHEY; CDR2 reads SVGEGT. With V trimmed by 2 bases and J by 9 bases, 5 bases remained unmatched. As DNA, the CDR3 is TGTGCCAGCAGTTACGTCCTACAGGGGGCGCAGTACTTC. Translating gives CASSYVLQGAQYF.

In its sample, this clone was seen many times. The chain is built from TRBV6-5 and TRBJ2-7; TRBD2 matches 10 bases. The germline gives CDR1 MNHEY, CDR2 SVGAGI. The CDR3 runs to 13 residues. Trimming removed 6 bases from V and 3 bases from J; junction bases left unmatched: 2. CDR3 sequence: CASRKREGYEQYF. The DNA of the CDR3 is TGTGCCAGCAGGAAGCGGGAGGGCTACGAGCAGTACTTC.

The J gene is TRBJ1-2, the V gene TRBV30; D not certain. Germline lookup yields CDR1 GTSNPN and CDR2 SVGIG (reference sequence). V gave up 3 bases and J gave up 4 bases, with 15 bases separating them. The CDR3 spans 14 residues. CDR3 nucleotides: TGTGCCTGGAGGATGGGGAGTGGCCTCTATGGCTACACCTTC. It codes for CAWRMGSGLYGYTF.

The CDR3 is CASSLALAAFF. In DNA form, the CDR3 reads TGTGCCAGCAGCTTAGCCCTCGCGGCTTTCTTT. The chain links TRBV7-2 to TRBJ1-1, with D unresolved. Germline CDR1 reads SGHTA; CDR2 reads FQGNSA. The V and J ends lost 0 bases and 11 bases respectively, with 7 bases between them. The CDR3 runs to 11 residues. The whole variable domain, filled in from reference TRBV7-2 and TRBJ1-1, reads GAGVSQSPSNKVTEKGKDVELRCDPISGHTALYWYRQSLGQGLEFLIYFQGNSAPDKSGLPSDRFSAERTGGSVSTLTIQRTQQEDSAVYLCASSLALAAFFGQGTRLTVV.

This clone was detected a few times. The chain links TRBV9 to TRBJ2-1; D remains unclear. Germline assignment: CDR1 SGDLS and CDR2 YYNGEE. This CDR3 is built from 15 residues. Trimming pared 4 bases from V and 0 bases from J, leaving 11 bases between. The DNA of the CDR3 is TGTGCCAGCAGCCCTTCGGTTAGCTCCTACAATGAGCAGTTCTTC. Translation gives CASSPSVSSYNEQFF.

This chain uses TRBV27 with TRBJ1-2; 8 nucleotides align to TRBD1. The J segment lost 2 bases and the V segment lost 4 bases, leaving 3 bases of the junction unmatched. Germline V gives CDR1 MNHEY, CDR2 SMNVEV (reference sequence). This CDR3 contains 14 residues. The CDR3 nucleotides are TGTGCCAGCAGTTCATGGACAGGGAACTATGGCTACACCTTC. Amino acid sequence: CASSSWTGNYGYTF.

V gene TRBV28 combines with J gene TRBJ2-7; TRBD2 is a possible D gene (5 bases). Looked up from germline, CDR1 is MDHEN and CDR2 is SYDVKM. The CDR3 totals 11 residues. V lost 8 bases to trimming and J lost 3 bases, with 8 bases between them. The CDR3 here is CASEGSYEQYF. CDR3 nucleotide sequence: TGTGCCAGCGAGGGCAGCTACGAGCAGTACTTC.

The gene calls are TRBV11-1 and TRBJ1-2; 7 bases fit TRBD1. V dropped 1 base and J dropped 5; count of bases not matched to a gene: 4. CDR1 and CDR2 from the germline V gene are SGHAT and FQDESV (reference sequence). The CDR3 is 14 amino acids. CDR3 coding DNA: TGTGCCAGCAGCTTAGTCCAGGGGGATTATGGCTACACCTTC. It is translated as CASSLVQGDYGYTF.

In regard to this clone: The identical CDR3 is also encoded by other nucleotide sequences in the sample. The genes are TRBV28 and TRBJ2-3, with 9 bases identical to TRBD1. V was pared by 4 bases and J by 1 base, with 3 bases of the junction left unmatched. The CDR3 contains 15 residues. In germline, CDR1 is MDHEN, CDR2 SYDVKM. CDR3 amino acids: CASSSRDRGTDTQYF. CDR3 DNA sequence: TGTGCCAGCAGTTCAAGGGACAGGGGCACAGATACGCAGTATTTT.

CDR3 DNA: TGTGCCAGCGCGCCAAGCTGGGACAGGGCTGGGGGCTACACCTTC. It specifies CASAPSWDRAGGYTF. This sequence joins TRBV7-2 and TRBJ1-2; TRBD1 aligns across 9 bases. This CDR3 is built from 15 residues. Germline assignment: CDR1 SGHTA and CDR2 FQGNSA. With V trimmed by 8 bases and J by 8 bases, 15 bases remained unmatched.

This clone was seen more than once but under ten times. The CDR3 nucleotides are TGTGCCATCAGTGAGTCCGTTTTTCGCACTGAAGCTTTCTTT. Protein: CAISESVFRTEAFF. The V call is TRBV10-3, the J call TRBJ1-1; D is ambiguous. This CDR3 is built from 14 residues. CDR1 and CDR2 from the germline V gene are ENHRY and SYGVKD. Trimming stripped 0 bases from V and 4 bases from J, with 9 bases between.

This chain connects TRBV7-3 to TRBJ2-1; 10 nucleotides match TRBD2. With V trimmed by 5 bases and J by 7 bases, 11 bases remained unmatched. The CDR3 loop spans 16 amino acids. Germline CDR1 is SGHTA and CDR2 is FQGTGA. The CDR3 region has the DNA TGTGCCAGCAGCCCAAGGGGACTAGCGACCACAAATGAGCAGTTCTTC. Its translation is CASSPRGLATTNEQFF. Drawing the rest from reference TRBV7-3 and TRBJ2-1, the complete variable domain is GAGVSQTPSNKVTEKGKYVELRCDPISGHTALYWYRQSLGQGPEFLIYFQGTGAADDSGLPNDRFFAVRPEGSVSTLKIQRTERGDSAVYLCASSPRGLATTNEQFFGPGTRLTVL.

V gene TRBV28 combines with J gene TRBJ1-5; D gene uncertain. Trimming stripped 2 bases from V and 0 bases from J, with 8 bases between. The CDR3 is 15 residues long. CDR1 is MDHEN, CDR2 SYDVKM, per germline. The CDR3 DNA follows: TGTGCCAGCAGTTTAACCCTGAGTAGCAATCAGCCCCAGCATTTT. As protein: CASSLTLSSNQPQHF.